This T cell receptor beta chain was obtained from a study of cytomegalovirus exposure and HLA in healthy donors. Study findings and constraints: Another analysis was done later, and it associated approximately 17,000 TCR beta sequences with HLA alleles at 0.05 false discovery rate. Rarity marked most TCR sequences, yet some public TCRs occurred in many donors.

Donors counted as nominally healthy when sampled, yet unrecorded immune exposures were likely. About this clone itself: What it binds is unknown.

In the PCR, 60 Vbeta and 13 Jbeta primers were used. In the study's own analysis: Among the unique TCR beta chains that a later analysis counted, about 81 million in all, roughly 11 million were shared. Here immunoSEQ multiplex PCR was the method, and the copy in TCRdb shows in-frame clones only, minus some. V, J and clone size are those of that table, while D and trimming were read from the DNA. The repertoire holds over 70,000 clones, with roughly 73% as singletons. Sequences were obtained from PBMCs. The sequence derives from a male donor in good health and CMV-seropositive.

CDR3 protein: CASRETSVADTQYF. The DNA for the CDR3 is TGTGCCAGCAGAGAGACTAGCGTGGCAGATACGCAGTATTTT. The chain has TRBV6-1 and TRBJ2-3; TRBD2 aligns across 8 bases. The CDR3 length is 14 residues. Germline V gene sequence: CDR1 MNHNS, CDR2 SASEGT. Trimming took 6 bases from V and 4 from J; bases not matched to a gene: 6.